The entry below gives a single T cell receptor (beta chain) sequence along with its context. The target antigen is unknown. The data derive from a study of blood T cells in healthy people across ages. CDR1 is MNHEY and CDR2 is SVGEGT in the germline V gene. This CDR3 has 15 amino acids. V lost 5 bases, J lost 10 bases, and 12 bases stayed unmatched. Overall study findings and caveats: Donor CMV infection status was unknown, possibly confounding age-related changes in expanded clonotypes.

Primed by a sample-barcoded 5' primer and a J-beta primer mix, a second PCR proceeded for 7 to 11 cycles. No fewer than 3 million CDR3-containing paired-end reads came from each sample. TCRdb re-analysed the 5' RACE reads in MiXCR, keeping a single row per CDR3 protein. This sample has approximately 800,000 distinct CDR3 sequences, with roughly 60% found just once. The TCR sequence derives from a man aged 30 to 45 in good health. This rearrangement joins TRBV6-2 or TRBV6-3 to TRBJ2-1; 9 nucleotides align to TRBD2. The sequenced sample was blood. The CDR3 coding sequence is TGTGCCAGCAGTCCCATAGCGGGAGTTATAGGGGAGCAGTTCTTC. Amino acid sequence: CASSPIAGVIGEQFF.